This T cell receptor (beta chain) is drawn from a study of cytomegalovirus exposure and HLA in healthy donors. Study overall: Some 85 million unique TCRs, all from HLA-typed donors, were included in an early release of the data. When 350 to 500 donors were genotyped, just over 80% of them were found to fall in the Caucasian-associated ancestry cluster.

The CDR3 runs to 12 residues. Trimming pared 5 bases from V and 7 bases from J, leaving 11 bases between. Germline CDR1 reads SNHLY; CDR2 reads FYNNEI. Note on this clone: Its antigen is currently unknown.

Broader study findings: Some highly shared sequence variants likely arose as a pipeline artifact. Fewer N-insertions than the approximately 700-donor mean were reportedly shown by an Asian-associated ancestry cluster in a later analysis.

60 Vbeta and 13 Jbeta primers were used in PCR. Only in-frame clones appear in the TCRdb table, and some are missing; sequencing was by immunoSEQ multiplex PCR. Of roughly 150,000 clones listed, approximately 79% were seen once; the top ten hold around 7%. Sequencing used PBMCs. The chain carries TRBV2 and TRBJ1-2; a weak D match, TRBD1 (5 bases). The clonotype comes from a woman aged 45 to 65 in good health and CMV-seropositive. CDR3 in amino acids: CASSLRGGGYTF. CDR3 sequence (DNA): TGTGCCAGCAGTCTCCGGGGGGGTGGCTACACCTTC.